The 25 T cell receptor beta chains presented below share a single source sample, sequenced in a study of memory CD4+ T cells and cytomegalovirus serostatus. The assay was immunoSEQ multiplex PCR, and TCRdb's table has in-frame clones only and misses some. The sample has 46,000 or so clones; under 85% are singletons. Single viable CD3+CD4+CD8-CD45RO+ cells were sorted as the memory CD4+ T cells. Material: memory CD4+ T cells from blood. The receptor set was obtained from an adult in good health and CMV-seronegative.

The rearrangement joins TRBV9 to TRBJ2-4; 12 bases fit TRBD2. The ends lost 4 bases at V and 0 bases at J; junction bases unmatched: 2. The CDR3 runs to 16 residues. Germline V lookup: CDR1 SGDLS, CDR2 YYNGEE. CDR3: CASSTLAGGAKNIQYF. The DNA for the CDR3 is TGTGCCAGCAGCACACTAGCGGGGGGAGCCAAAAACATTCAGTACTTC.

The chain has TRBV1 and TRBJ1-2. TRBV1 is an annotated pseudogene. The CDR3 covers 9 residues. CDR3 residues: CTRFPSYTF. The CDR3 DNA reads TGCACCAGATTTCCGAGCTACACCTTC.

V gene TRBV4-3 combines with J gene TRBJ1-2; D is uncertain. V shed 2 bases and J shed 4 bases, with 8 bases lying between them. The CDR3 has 13 amino acids. CDR1 and CDR2 (germline): LGHNA, YSLEER. The CDR3 nucleotides read TGCGCCAGCAGCCAAATGAAGGGCTATGGCTACACCTTC. Translation: CASSQMKGYGYTF.

The rearrangement joins TRBV7-2 to TRBJ2-4, with TRBD2 matching 9 bases. In germline, CDR1 is SGHTA, CDR2 FQGNSA. This CDR3 spans 17 amino acids. V was pared by 3 bases and J by 0 bases, with 6 bases of the junction left unmatched. CDR3 protein: CASSFGGLALAKNIQYF. The CDR3 DNA follows: TGTGCCAGCAGCTTCGGGGGACTAGCCCTAGCCAAAAACATTCAGTACTTC.

In its sample, this clone was seen a few times. The chain links TRBV7-2 to TRBJ1-2; 7 nucleotides align to TRBD1. The CDR3 is 14 residues long. Germline assignment: CDR1 SGHTA and CDR2 FQGNSA. The trim removed 5 bases at V and 5 bases at J, leaving 8 bases unmatched. The CDR3 DNA sequence: TGTGCCAGCAGCCCGCGGGGACAGCGATATGGCTACACCTTC. Its protein is CASSPRGQRYGYTF.

The chain couples TRBV30 to TRBJ2-1, with 7 bases lining up with TRBD2. CDR3 length equals 12 residues. Losses at the gene ends were 8 bases for V and 8 bases for J; bases not matched to a gene: 9. Germline CDR1 reads GTSNPN; CDR2 reads SVGIG (reference sequence). CDR3 loop: CAHHRGVDEQFF. CDR3 nucleotides: TGTGCCCACCACCGGGGGGTTGATGAGCAGTTCTTC.

The sample holds one count of this clone. The V gene is TRBV13, the J gene TRBJ2-3; D not resolved. This CDR3 is 13 amino acids long. V was trimmed by 5 bases and J by 6 bases, leaving 12 bases between them. Germline V lookup: CDR1 PRHDT, CDR2 FYEKMQ (reference sequence). Here the CDR3 DNA reads TGTGCCAGCAGCGCCCAGGAAGGGGATACGCAGTATTTT. This sequence encodes CASSAQEGDTQYF.

The CDR3, as DNA: TGCGCCAGCAGTGAGGCGACCCGGGGCGAGCAGTACTTC. This translates into CASSEATRGEQYF. The chain joins TRBV10-2 to TRBJ2-7; D perhaps matches TRBD2 (5 bases). Looked up from germline, CDR1 is WSHSY and CDR2 is SAAADI. V was clipped by 2 bases and J by 6 bases, with 11 bases between them. The length of the CDR3 is 13 residues.

This rearrangement joins TRBV27 to TRBJ2-3; D unclear. The CDR3 runs 14 residues. Germline loops: CDR1 MNHEY, CDR2 SMNVEV (reference sequence). V was clipped by 5 bases and J by 2 bases, with 11 bases between them. DNA of the CDR3: TGTGCCAGCAGTCCTTACGCCTCCACAGATACGCAGTATTTT. Translated: CASSPYASTDTQYF.

This clone was seen a single time. This chain connects TRBV6-5 to TRBJ2-1; D uncertain. The V gene's germline CDR1 is MNHEY and CDR2 SVGAGI. CDR3 length: 13 residues. V gave up 1 base and J gave up 8 bases, with 9 bases separating them. CDR3 coding DNA: TGTGCCAGCAGTTACTATGAAGCAGATGAGCAGTTCTTC. It specifies CASSYYEADEQFF.

The chain employs TRBV12-5 and TRBJ2-1; the D gene is possibly TRBD2 (7 bases). The germline CDR1 and CDR2 sequences are LGHNT and FRNRAP. Trimming left V 6 bases short and J 7 bases short, with 16 bases between. The CDR3 runs to 14 residues. CDR3 sequence (DNA): TGTGCTAGTGGGCATTCGGGGGGCCGGAATGAGCAGTTCTTC. Its protein is CASGHSGGRNEQFF.

The chain uses TRBV7-2 and TRBJ2-7; perhaps TRBD1 as D (6 bases). The V gene's germline CDR1 is SGHTA and CDR2 FQGNSA. V gave up 1 base and J gave up 7 bases, with 20 bases separating them. This CDR3 has 16 residues. This CDR3 reads CASSLEGVGHRREQYF. CDR3 nucleotide sequence: TGTGCCAGCAGCTTAGAGGGTGTGGGACATCGTCGGGAGCAGTACTTC.

The V call is TRBV5-6, the J call TRBJ2-7; 7 nucleotides match TRBD2. V was pared by 4 bases and J by 0 bases, with 10 bases of the junction left unmatched. The CDR3 extends over 16 amino acids. The germline V gene encodes CDR1 SGHDT and CDR2 YYEEEE. Here the CDR3 reads CASSREGAGSSYEQYF. CDR3 bases: TGTGCCAGCAGCCGGGAAGGAGCGGGGAGCTCCTACGAGCAGTACTTC.

The chain carries TRBV12-5 and TRBJ1-1; 7 nucleotides agree with TRBD1. With 4 bases clipped from V and 0 bases from J, the junction kept 11 bases outside the gene matches. CDR3 length equals 17 residues. Germline CDR1 is LGHNT and CDR2 is FRNRAP. CDR3 DNA: TGTGCTAGTGGTTCGCCCCTCGGGACAGCCATGAACACTGAAGCTTTCTTT. Protein: CASGSPLGTAMNTEAFF.

This clone was found a few times. The genes are TRBV30 and TRBJ1-2, with a tentative D call TRBD1 (5 bases). Looked up from germline, CDR1 is GTSNPN and CDR2 is SVGIG (reference sequence). V was clipped by 1 base and J by 7 bases, with 22 bases between them. The CDR3 is 16 residues long. The CDR3: CAWSEFGGTLSTGYTF. CDR3 bases: TGTGCCTGGAGTGAATTCGGAGGGACTTTGTCAACTGGCTACACCTTC.

This clone was picked up one time. The chain carries TRBV5-6 and TRBJ2-3; D is possibly TRBD2 (6 bases). Trimming removed 3 bases from V and 0 bases from J, with 11 bases in between. This CDR3 region has 15 residues. CDR1 SGHDT and CDR2 YYEEEE come from the germline V gene. CDR3 sequence: CASSWEASSTDTQYF. For the CDR3, the DNA is TGTGCCAGCAGCTGGGAGGCGTCTAGCACAGATACGCAGTATTTT.

The V gene is TRBV4-2, the J gene TRBJ1-6, with unresolved D. The V end lost 0 bases, the J end lost 0 bases, and 12 bases lay between the germline ends. CDR1 is LGHNA and CDR2 is YNFKEQ in the germline V gene. There are 18 residues in the CDR3. The CDR3 DNA reads as TGTGCCAGCAGCCAAGAGGAGGGCTCCAGCTCCTATAATTCACCCCTCCACTTT. It yields the protein CASSQEEGSSSYNSPLHF.

This clone was seen just once. The chain has TRBV19 and TRBJ2-5; TRBD1 matches 9 bases. V was clipped by 6 bases and J by 5 bases; unmatched bases: 7. This CDR3 region has 14 residues. Germline CDR1 and CDR2: LNHDA and SQIVND (reference sequence). The CDR3 sequence: CASSLQGAGETQYF. As DNA, the CDR3 is TGTGCCAGTAGCTTACAGGGGGCAGGGGAGACCCAGTACTTC.

V and J are TRBV7-3 and TRBJ2-3; TRBD2 aligns across 7 bases. This CDR3 is 17 amino acids long. J gave up 2 bases and V 5 bases, and 13 bases lay outside the gene matches. Per the germline V gene, CDR1 is SGHTA and CDR2 is FQGTGA. This CDR3 is CASSARPGLLNTDTQYF. The CDR3 DNA reads as TGTGCCAGCAGCGCGCGTCCGGGACTACTAAACACAGATACGCAGTATTTT.

The rearrangement uses TRBV11-2 and TRBJ2-1; the match to TRBD1 covers 7 bases. V dropped 5 bases and J dropped 12; count of bases not matched to a gene: 16. CDR1 and CDR2 (germline): SGHAT, FQNNGV. The CDR3 is made up of 15 amino acids. The CDR3 region has the DNA TGTGCCAGCAGCCTAGGGGCAGGGGGAATCCCCCGGCAGTTCTTC. It yields the protein CASSLGAGGIPRQFF.

The chain recombines TRBV6-5 with TRBJ2-1; no clear D gene. Deletions cut 5 bases from V and 2 bases from J, with 4 bases between. This CDR3 is 12 amino acids long. From germline, CDR1 is MNHEY and CDR2 SVGAGI. CDR3 sequence: CASSDTYNEQFF. DNA for the CDR3: TGTGCCAGCAGTGACACCTACAATGAGCAGTTCTTC.

Here the CDR3 DNA reads TGTGCCAGCAGTACCGACAGGGGTTATGGCTACACCTTC. Translated: CASSTDRGYGYTF. J is TRBJ1-2 and V is TRBV6-5; 8 bases are a match to TRBD1. The trim removed 5 bases at V and 5 bases at J, leaving 4 bases unmatched. The germline V gene encodes CDR1 MNHEY and CDR2 SVGAGI. The CDR3 is 13 residues long.

The V call is TRBV6-6, the J call TRBJ2-7, with D possibly being TRBD1 (5 bases). V lost 7 bases and J 0 bases, leaving 10 bases between the germline ends. The germline gives CDR1 MNHNY, CDR2 SVGAGI (reference sequence). The CDR3 extends over 13 amino acids. The CDR3 loop reads CASTPGASYEQYF. DNA of the CDR3: TGTGCCAGCACCCCTGGGGCCTCCTACGAGCAGTACTTC.

This sequence joins TRBV15 and TRBJ2-6, with a tentative D call TRBD2 (6 bases). CDR3 length: 20 amino acids. The V and J ends lost 0 bases and 0 bases respectively, with 18 bases between them. In germline, CDR1 is LNHNV, CDR2 YYDKDF (reference sequence). The CDR3 region is CATSRDFGGTGYSGANVLTF. The CDR3 bases are TGTGCCACCAGCAGAGATTTCGGGGGAACAGGATACTCTGGGGCCAACGTCCTGACTTTC.

This chain connects TRBV2 to TRBJ1-5; TRBD1 might be the D (5 bases). The germline V gene has CDR1 SNHLY and CDR2 FYNNEI. The V end lost 3 bases, the J end lost 8 bases, and 11 bases lay between the germline ends. The CDR3 consists of 13 residues. The CDR3 here is CASSDKGLEPQHF. CDR3 nucleotides: TGTGCCAGCAGTGATAAGGGGCTTGAGCCCCAGCATTTT. Filled out from reference TRBV2 and TRBJ1-5, the complete variable domain reads EPEVTQTPSHQVTQMGQEVILRCVPISNHLYFYWYRQILGQKVEFLVSFYNNEISEKSEIFDDQFSVERPDGSNFTLKIRSTKLEDSAMYFCASSDKGLEPQHFGDGTRLSIL.